This T cell receptor (beta chain) was sequenced for a study of cytomegalovirus exposure and HLA in healthy donors. This clone was counted only a few times. The antigen remains undetermined. Whole-study findings and limits: Certain indistinguishable V segments, among them TRBV6-2 and TRBV6-3, were excluded. Most TCR sequences showed up rarely, but some public TCRs showed up in many donors. Based on reports, TCR beta sequences accurately predicted HLA-A and HLA-B alleles for most subjects. The authors assumed roughly uniform sequencing depth across donors for presence/absence analyses.

Primers for the PCR totalled 60 Vbeta and 13 Jbeta. Profiling relied on immunoSEQ multiplex PCR, and the TCRdb table lists in-frame clones only, not all of them. This sample has over 65,000 clones, with approximately 80% found just once. This CDR3 contains 13 residues. Germline loops: CDR1 MNHEY, CDR2 SVGAGI. V lost 6 bases and J 7 bases, leaving 13 bases between the germline ends. The TCR was taken from a young woman in good health and CMV-seronegative. Material for sequencing was PBMCs. The chain carries TRBV6-5 and TRBJ1-5, with D perhaps TRBD1 (6 bases). The CDR3 nucleotides are TGTGCCAGCAGCACAGGGCTAACGCAGCCCCAGCATTTT. This codes for CASSTGLTQPQHF.